The 27 T cell receptor beta chains below all came from one sample that was sequenced in a study of CD8+CD57+ T cells in acquired aplastic anemia. Whoever was chosen for sequencing had shown CD8+CD57+ cell expansion by flow cytometry. Genomic DNA, serving as template, underwent TCR beta VDJ and CDR3 profiling. TCRdb redid the calling of the reads with MiXCR, one entry per CDR3 protein. This sample carries approximately 120,000 distinct CDR3 sequences, roughly 40% of them seen once, and the ten largest clones take roughly 2.7%. Material: sorted CD4+, CD8+, or CD8+CD57+ T cells (not recorded which) from PBMCs. The receptors were gathered from a human donor with aplastic anemia.

The genes are TRBV19 and TRBJ2-2; D might be TRBD2 (6 bases). The CDR3 contains 15 residues. CDR1 LNHDA and CDR2 SQIVND come from the germline V gene (reference sequence). V shed 1 base and J shed 5 bases, with 11 bases lying between them. The CDR3 DNA reads as TGTGCCAGTAGTATAGGGACGGAGGGGACCGGGGAGCTGTTTTTT. It specifies CASSIGTEGTGELFF.

Of note for this clonotype: This could be a read error, since a much larger clone is one nucleotide away. The CDR3 spells CAGRTRDGVGKKLFF. DNA for the CDR3: TGTGCCGGTAGGACACGAGATGGTGTGGGGAAAAAACTGTTTTTT. This rearrangement joins TRBV19 to TRBJ1-4, with TRBD1 as a possible D gene (5 bases). The CDR3 is 15 residues long. Germline V gene data show CDR1 as LNHDA and CDR2 as SQIVND (reference sequence).

The sample holds many counts of this clonotype. The rearrangement links TRBV7-6 to TRBJ1-1; TRBD1 might be the D (6 bases). The V and J ends lost 5 bases and 3 bases respectively, with 13 bases between them. There are 14 residues in the CDR3. CDR1 and CDR2 from the germline V gene are SGHVS and FNYEAQ. CDR3 DNA sequence: TGTGCCAGCAGCCCGCGACAGGTGGACACTGAAGCTTTCTTT. Translated: CASSPRQVDTEAFF.

The V call is TRBV12-3 or TRBV12-4, the J call TRBJ2-1; a weak D match, TRBD2 (6 bases). Trimming shortened V by 5 bases and J by 9 bases, and 14 bases separated the two germline ends. CDR3 length: 13 residues. In DNA, the CDR3 is TGTGCCAGCAGTCCTAGCGTCGCTATTGAGCAGTTCTTC. It encodes CASSPSVAIEQFF.

This clonotype was counted only a few times. A read error is possible here, since a much larger clone lies one base away. The DNA for the CDR3 is TGTGCCAGCAGGTTGGGTTCTGAAGAGACCCGGTACTTC. Its translation is CASRLGSEETRYF. This rearrangement joins TRBV5-4 to TRBJ2-5; no reliable D call. The germline V gene has CDR1 SGHNT and CDR2 YYREEE (reference sequence). This CDR3 has 13 amino acids.

A word on this clonotype: Possible read error: a much larger clone is one base away. The chain has TRBV5-6 and TRBJ1-2, with D perhaps matching TRBD1 (5 bases). Germline-derived CDR1 and CDR2 are SGHDT and YYEEEE. The CDR3 extends over 14 amino acids. CDR3 in amino acids: CVSTIGGGGYGYTF. As DNA, the CDR3 is TGTGTCAGCACCATTGGGGGGGGAGGCTATGGCTACACCTTC.

In its sample, this clonotype was seen once. The rearrangement joins TRBV7-2 to TRBJ1-6; possibly TRBD1 for D (5 bases). V was trimmed by 5 bases and J by 17 bases, leaving 22 bases between them. CDR3 length: 14 amino acids. CDR1 SGHTA and CDR2 FQGNSA come from the germline V gene. CDR3 DNA sequence: TGTGCCAGCAGCCGGAGGGGCGGAGGCGCGAAGATCCACTTT. Translation: CASSRRGGGAKIHF.

The chain links TRBV4-1 to TRBJ1-2; D might be TRBD1 (6 bases). The CDR3 spans 15 residues. CDR1 and CDR2 from the germline V gene are MGHRA and YSYEKL. V lost 4 bases and J 4 bases, leaving 16 bases between the germline ends. CDR3 protein: CASSPGGGGGYGYTF. In DNA, the CDR3 is TGCGCCAGCAGCCCCGGGGGGGGGGGCGGCTATGGCTACACCTTC.

This clonotype has only one observation. J is TRBJ1-2 and V is TRBV20-1; TRBD1 might be the D (6 bases). This CDR3 has 13 residues. V was pared by 6 bases and J by 7 bases, with 18 bases between. CDR1 and CDR2 from the germline V gene are DFQATT and SNEGSKA (reference sequence). The CDR3 is CSAAAQGTVGYTF. The CDR3, as DNA: TGCAGTGCAGCGGCCCAGGGGACTGTTGGCTACACCTTC.

This clonotype was observed once. This may arise from a read error, as a much more abundant clone is one base away. The J gene is TRBJ2-5, the V gene TRBV20-1; TRBD1 is a possible D gene (7 bases). Trimming removed 8 bases from V and 5 bases from J, with 21 bases in between. Germline V gives CDR1 DFQATT, CDR2 SNEGSKA (reference sequence). The CDR3 length is 14 residues. The CDR3 sequence: CSLNRRGQGETQYF. CDR3 nucleotide sequence: TGCAGTTTAAATAGGAGGGGGCAGGGGGAGACCCAGTACTTC.

The chain employs TRBV4-3 and TRBJ2-3, with 12 positions matching TRBD2. Germline assignment: CDR1 LGHNA and CDR2 YSLEER. The ends lost 0 bases at V and 8 bases at J; junction bases unmatched: 3. The CDR3 consists of 15 residues. This chain's CDR3 is CASSQEELAGGTQYF. DNA for the CDR3: TGCGCCAGCAGCCAAGAGGAACTAGCGGGAGGTACGCAGTATTTT.

The chain carries TRBV15 and TRBJ2-3; TRBD2 is a possible D gene (6 bases). Trimming shortened V by 1 base and J by 4 bases, and 15 bases separated the two germline ends. The CDR3 runs to 16 residues. Germline loops: CDR1 LNHNV, CDR2 YYDKDF (reference sequence). CDR3 nucleotide sequence: TGTGCCACCAGCAGAGGTGGGACTCAACCTCCAGATACGCAGTATTTT. Protein: CATSRGGTQPPDTQYF.

The chain combines TRBV11-2 with TRBJ2-2; D may match TRBD1 or TRBD2 (5 bases each). With 0 bases removed from V and 3 bases from J, the gap between germline ends came to 11 bases. This CDR3 spans 16 amino acids. Germline V lookup: CDR1 SGHAT, CDR2 FQNNGV. The CDR3 spells CASSLEGTVDTGELFF. The CDR3 region has the DNA TGTGCCAGCAGCTTAGAAGGGACGGTCGACACCGGGGAGCTGTTTTTT.

V and J are TRBV4-2 and TRBJ2-1; 8 nucleotides align to TRBD2. The J segment lost 4 bases and the V segment lost 6 bases, leaving 8 bases of the junction unmatched. CDR1 is LGHNA and CDR2 is YNFKEQ in the germline V gene. This CDR3 has 15 amino acids. CDR3 sequence reads: CASRTARGEYNEQFF. The CDR3 nucleotides are TGTGCCAGCAGGACTGCGCGGGGGGAATACAATGAGCAGTTCTTC.

This clonotype came up many times. This chain joins TRBV29-1 and TRBJ1-1; 7 bases align to TRBD1. Germline loops: CDR1 SQVTM, CDR2 ANQGSEA. CDR3 length equals 13 residues. V shed 6 bases and J 4 bases; nucleotides not matched to a gene: 8. This chain's CDR3 is CSVATGMFTEAFF. In nucleotides, the CDR3 is TGCAGCGTAGCGACAGGGATGTTCACTGAAGCTTTCTTT. The whole variable domain, remainder taken from reference TRBV29-1 and TRBJ1-1, is SAVISQKPSRDICQRGTSLTIQCQVDSQVTMMFWYRQQPGQSLTLIATANQGSEATYESGFVIDKFPISRPNLTFSTLTVSNMSPEDSSIYLCSVATGMFTEAFFGQGTRLTVV.

The table lists this clonotype with a few counts. Sequence at one end of the junction differs from germline and may be a read error. The chain employs TRBV6-1 and TRBJ1-6, with TRBD1 matching over 10 bases. CDR1 and CDR2 (germline): MNHNS, SASEGT. CDR3 length: 16 amino acids. This chain's CDR3 is CASCEAPGQGNSPLHF. CDR3 DNA: TGTGCCAGCTGTGAAGCCCCGGGACAGGGGAATTCACCCCTCCACTTT.

This clonotype has ten or more counts. The chain links TRBV5-5 to TRBJ1-5; D perhaps matches TRBD1 (5 bases). The germline gives CDR1 SGHKS, CDR2 YYEKEE (reference sequence). The CDR3 runs 14 residues. The V gene lost 0 bases and the J gene lost 5 bases, with 9 bases spanning the gap. CDR3 nucleotide sequence: TGTGCCAGCAGCTTGGGGGGGAGGGATCAGCCCCAGCATTTT. It translates to CASSLGGRDQPQHF.

The V gene is TRBV15, the J gene TRBJ1-1; D not resolved. V lost 5 bases and J lost 0, with 10 bases in between. The CDR3 extends over 14 amino acids. CDR1 and CDR2 from the germline V gene are LNHNV and YYDKDF (reference sequence). CDR3 region: CATSVSLLNTEAFF. CDR3 nucleotide sequence: TGTGCCACCAGCGTATCTCTACTGAACACTGAAGCTTTCTTT.

V usage is TRBV28 and J usage is TRBJ1-5, with D perhaps matching TRBD1 (6 bases). The ends were cut back, 2 bases at V and 0 bases at J, with 11 bases in the middle. Germline V CDR1 and CDR2: MDHEN, SYDVKM. CDR3 size: 16 residues. The CDR3 loop is CASSLGAGVSNQPQHF. CDR3 DNA sequence: TGTGCCAGCAGTTTAGGGGCAGGGGTTAGCAATCAGCCCCAGCATTTT. Complete variable domain (other parts from reference TRBV28 and TRBJ1-5): DVKVTQSSRYLVKRTGEKVFLECVQDMDHENMFWYRQDPGLGLRLIYFSYDVKMKEKGDIPEGYSVSREKKERFSLILESASTNQTSMYLCASSLGAGVSNQPQHFGDGTRLSIL.

This clonotype was counted ten times or more. This chain connects TRBV24-1 to TRBJ2-1; TRBD2 aligns across 13 bases. Losses at the gene ends were 4 bases for V and 5 bases for J; bases not matched to a gene: 7. The germline V gene has CDR1 KGHDR and CDR2 SFDVKD. The CDR3 totals 17 residues. In nucleotides, the CDR3 is TGTGCCACCAGTGAGCGGACTAGCGGGGGCCTAAACAATGAGCAGTTCTTC. Its translation is CATSERTSGGLNNEQFF.

As concerns this clonotype: This may be a read error: a much more frequent sequence differs by one nucleotide. The V call is TRBV30, the J call TRBJ1-2; possibly TRBD1 for D (5 bases). The germline V gene has CDR1 GTSNPN and CDR2 SVGIG (reference sequence). The CDR3 loop spans 13 amino acids. The CDR3 region is CAWGRDREIGCTF. The CDR3 DNA reads as TGTGCCTGGGGCCGGGACCGGGAAATTGGCTGCACCTTC.

This rearrangement joins TRBV11-2 to TRBJ1-1, with D tentatively TRBD1 (6 bases). V was clipped by 10 bases and J by 8 bases, with 26 bases between them. Germline CDR1 SGHAT, CDR2 FQNNGV. The CDR3 has 15 amino acids. The CDR3 is CANGLEAGVRFEAFF. CDR3 nucleotide sequence: TGTGCCAACGGCTTAGAGGCAGGGGTCCGGTTCGAAGCTTTCTTT.

This clonotype was counted many times. The V gene is TRBV3-1, the J gene TRBJ1-2; D gene ambiguous. The germline CDR1 and CDR2 sequences are LGHDT and YNNKEL (reference sequence). Trimming removed 1 base at V and 3 bases at J, with 9 bases between. This CDR3 comprises 14 residues. The CDR3 protein is CASSQGEGDYGYTF. The CDR3 nucleotides read TGTGCCAGCAGCCAAGGGGAAGGAGACTATGGCTACACCTTC.

Details on this clonotype: Given a much more abundant clone one base away, this may be a read error. This chain joins TRBV6-2 or TRBV6-3 and TRBJ1-5, with D perhaps TRBD1 (6 bases). CDR1 MNHEY and CDR2 SVGEGT come from the germline V gene. CDR3 length: 16 residues. Trimming shortened V by 5 bases and J by 2 bases, and 16 bases separated the two germline ends. In DNA, the CDR3 is TGTGCCAGCAGTCGGGGCAGGGGACGGGGCAATCAGCCCCAGCATTTT. This codes for CASSRGRGRGNQPQHF.

In its sample, this clonotype was seen many times. V is TRBV18 and J is TRBJ2-7; D may be TRBD1 or TRBD2 (5 bases each). The CDR3 consists of 13 residues. Germline CDR1 is KGHSH and CDR2 is LQKENI. With 3 bases removed from V and 2 bases from J, the gap between germline ends came to 8 bases. The CDR3 here is CASSPRDPYEQYF. The CDR3 nucleotides read TGTGCCAGCTCACCGAGGGACCCCTACGAGCAGTACTTC.

This chain connects TRBV2 to TRBJ1-1; tentative D call: TRBD1 (6 bases). Trimming cost V 1 base and J 1 base, with 7 bases left between them. The CDR3 spans 14 residues. The V gene's germline CDR1 is SNHLY and CDR2 FYNNEI. In DNA, the CDR3 is TGTGCCAGCAGTGAAGGGACAGAGAACACTGAAGCTTTCTTT. It specifies CASSEGTENTEAFF. The variable domain in full, completed from reference TRBV2 and TRBJ1-1, reads EPEVTQTPSHQVTQMGQEVILRCVPISNHLYFYWYRQILGQKVEFLVSFYNNEISEKSEIFDDQFSVERPDGSNFTLKIRSTKLEDSAMYFCASSEGTENTEAFFGQGTRLTVV.

With respect to this clonotype: Given a much more abundant clone one base away, this may be a read error. This chain joins TRBV10-3 and TRBJ2-3, with D possibly TRBD2 on 6 matching bases. The CDR3 is made up of 14 amino acids. Germline lookup yields CDR1 ENHRY and CDR2 SYGVKD. The germline V and J ends were trimmed by 5 bases and 6 bases, with 15 bases remaining between them. CDR3 DNA sequence: TGTGCCATCAGTTTACCCACGGGGAGGGATACGCAGTATTTT. The encoded protein is CAISLPTGRDTQYF.